This T cell receptor beta chain was recorded in a study of technical replicates of blood from several donors. The CDR3 is 15 amino acids. The V end was cut by 5 bases, the J end by 0 bases, with 13 bases between. Germline V gene lookup returns CDR1 MDHEN and CDR2 SYDVKM. Produced via immunoSEQ multiplex PCR; TCRdb's table is partial and in-frame only. Of some 64,000 clones listed, 95% to 98% are singletons. This chain joins TRBV28 and TRBJ1-1; D unclear. This sequence originates from a human donor in good health. The sequencing sample was made of T cells isolated from PBMCs. Written as DNA, the CDR3 is TGTGCCAGCAGTCTCCCCTATCAAATGAACACTGAAGCTTTCTTT. The encoded protein is CASSLPYQMNTEAFF.